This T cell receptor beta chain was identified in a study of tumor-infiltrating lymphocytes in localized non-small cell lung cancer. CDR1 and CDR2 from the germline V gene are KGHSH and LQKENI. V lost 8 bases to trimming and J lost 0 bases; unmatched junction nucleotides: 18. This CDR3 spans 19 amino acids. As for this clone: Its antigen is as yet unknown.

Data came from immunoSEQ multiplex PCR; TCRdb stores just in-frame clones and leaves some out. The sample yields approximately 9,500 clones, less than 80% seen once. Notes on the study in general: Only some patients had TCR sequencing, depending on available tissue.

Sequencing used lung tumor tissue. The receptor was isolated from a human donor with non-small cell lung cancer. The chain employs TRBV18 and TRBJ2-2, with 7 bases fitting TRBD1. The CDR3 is CASATLPGQPLSNTGELFF. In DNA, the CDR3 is TGTGCCAGCGCGACGTTACCGGGACAGCCCCTATCGAACACCGGGGAGCTGTTTTTT.